This is a list of T cell receptor beta chains from one sample in a study of T-cell memory formation after mild COVID-19. TCRdb processed the 5' RACE reads anew with MiXCR; each CDR3 protein has one entry. Found here are 250,000 to 350,000 distinct CDR3 sequences, approximately 19% of them singletons; the top ten hold around 20%. Source material: PBMCs or a T cell subset sorted from them (not recorded which). These TCRs come from a man in his late teens or twenties who had mild COVID-19 (a few samples of this study predate the infection). Cell type and time point are not known. The CDR3 runs from the conserved cysteine through the conserved F or W. Fields, in order: V gene, D gene, J gene, clone size, CDR3 protein, CDR3 DNA. D genes are given only for firm matches. Size is stated for part of the rows, as once, few or many counts, or as a class when the clone is expanded.

>TRBV5-1|TRBD1|TRBJ2-3|few
CASGQGAQGTDTQYF
TGCGCCAGCGGCCAGGGGGCGCAGGGCACAGATACGCAGTATTTT
>TRBV10-3|NA|TRBJ1-1|few
CAISSQGREAFF
TGTGCCATCAGTTCCCAGGGGAGGGAAGCTTTCTTT
>TRBV29-1|TRBD1|TRBJ2-3|few
CSASLGGGTDTQYF
TGCAGCGCTAGTTTAGGGGGCGGCACAGATACGCAGTATTTT
>TRBV12-3/TRBV12-4|NA|TRBJ2-7|few
CASSPGWDEQYF
TGTGCCAGCAGTCCGGGTTGGGACGAGCAGTACTTC
>TRBV7-2|NA|TRBJ2-5|NA
CASSAWGETQYF
TGTGCCAGCAGCGCCTGGGGGGAGACCCAGTACTTC
>TRBV20-1|NA|TRBJ2-7|NA
CSARASGSHEQYF
TGCAGTGCTAGAGCTTCTGGATCCCACGAGCAGTACTTC
>TRBV3-1|NA|TRBJ1-6|NA
CASSPTNQSPLHF
TGTGCCAGCAGCCCAACCAATCAGTCACCCCTCCACTTT
>TRBV29-1|NA|TRBJ2-5|few
CSVEAAPDQETQYF
TGCAGCGTTGAAGCGGCGCCAGACCAAGAGACCCAGTACTTC
>TRBV27|NA|TRBJ2-5|few
CASSLWGARETQYF
TGTGCCAGCAGTTTATGGGGGGCGCGAGAGACCCAGTACTTC
>TRBV7-9|NA|TRBJ2-4|NA
CARSFPAENIQYF
TGTGCCAGAAGCTTTCCGGCAGAAAACATTCAGTACTTC
>TRBV12-3/TRBV12-4|TRBD2|TRBJ2-3|NA
CASSPGGAVTDTQYF
TGTGCCAGCAGTCCCGGGGGGGCAGTCACAGATACGCAGTATTTT
>TRBV12-3/TRBV12-4|NA|TRBJ2-7|NA
CASSPVGSSGYEQYF
TGTGCCAGCAGCCCCGTGGGTAGTTCGGGCTACGAGCAGTACTTC
>TRBV20-1|NA|TRBJ1-4|few
CSVREPNEKLFF
TGCAGTGTACGAGAACCCAATGAAAAACTGTTTTTT
>TRBV11-1|NA|TRBJ2-3|NA
CASRRGYSGSTDTQYF
TGTGCCAGCCGGAGGGGGTACAGCGGGAGCACAGATACGCAGTATTTT
>TRBV5-6|TRBD1|TRBJ2-7|many
CASSLTGGYEQYF
TGTGCCAGCAGCTTGACAGGGGGCTACGAGCAGTACTTC
>TRBV5-1|NA|TRBJ2-3|NA
CASSLVAKTDTQYF
TGCGCCAGCAGCTTGGTGGCTAAGACAGATACGCAGTATTTT
>TRBV7-9|TRBD1|TRBJ2-5|few
CASSGARDREETQYF
TGTGCCAGCAGCGGGGCCCGGGACAGGGAAGAGACCCAGTACTTC
>TRBV20-1|TRBD2|TRBJ2-3|NA
CSATGGAPTDTQYF
TGCAGTGCTACCGGGGGGGCCCCGACAGATACGCAGTATTTT
>TRBV3-1|TRBD1|TRBJ2-7|NA
CASSQAGGPYEQYF
TGTGCCAGCAGCCAAGCAGGGGGCCCCTACGAGCAGTACTTC
>TRBV7-7|TRBD1|TRBJ2-2|NA
CASSTGQGTGELFF
TGTGCCAGCAGCACGGGACAGGGGACCGGGGAGCTGTTTTTT
>TRBV6-5|NA|TRBJ2-3|few
CASSLAWAQDTQYF
TGTGCCAGCAGTTTGGCCTGGGCTCAGGATACGCAGTATTTT
>TRBV7-2|TRBD2|TRBJ2-3|NA
CASSPRAGGTDTQYF
TGTGCCAGCAGCCCGAGGGCGGGGGGCACAGATACGCAGTATTTT
>TRBV11-2|NA|TRBJ2-3|NA
CASSFHSVADTQYF
TGTGCCAGCAGCTTCCACTCCGTGGCAGATACGCAGTATTTT
>TRBV20-1|TRBD2|TRBJ2-4|few
CSARAGGVAKNIQYF
TGCAGTGCCAGAGCGGGGGGGGTAGCCAAAAACATTCAGTACTTC
>TRBV7-2|NA|TRBJ1-6|NA
CASSRSGNNSPLHF
TGTGCCAGCAGCCGCTCGGGCAATAATTCACCCCTCCACTTT
>TRBV18|NA|TRBJ1-6|NA
CASSQLGGARSPLHF
TGTGCCAGCTCACAGCTAGGAGGAGCGAGGTCACCCCTCCACTTT
>TRBV7-9|NA|TRBJ1-3|NA
CASGLAGNTIYF
TGTGCCAGCGGCCTCGCTGGAAACACCATATATTTT
>TRBV9|TRBD2|TRBJ2-3|NA
CASSVGAGFTDTQYF
TGTGCCAGCAGCGTAGGAGCGGGGTTCACAGATACGCAGTATTTT
>TRBV20-1|TRBD1|TRBJ2-5|few
CSARIQGLRETQYF
TGCAGTGCACGTATACAGGGGCTCCGGGAGACCCAGTACTTC
>TRBV4-1|NA|TRBJ2-6|few
CASSPRGFTGANVLTF
TGCGCCAGCAGCCCGCGGGGATTCACCGGGGCCAACGTCCTGACTTTC
>TRBV5-1|NA|TRBJ2-2|NA
CASGPQWNTGELFF
TGCGCCAGCGGACCACAGTGGAACACCGGGGAGCTGTTTTTT
>TRBV28|NA|TRBJ1-3|few
CASSWAGNTIYF
TGTGCCAGCAGTTGGGCTGGAAACACCATATATTTT
>TRBV6-2/TRBV6-3|NA|TRBJ2-7|few
CASSYGRKTYEQYF
TGTGCCAGCAGTTACGGGCGGAAGACCTACGAGCAGTACTTC
>TRBV6-6|NA|TRBJ2-4|few
CASTDRRRSKNIQYF
TGTGCCAGCACCGACAGGCGCCGGTCCAAAAACATTCAGTACTTC
>TRBV4-3|NA|TRBJ2-6|NA
CASSQGQDGSGANVLTF
TGCGCCAGCAGCCAAGGACAGGACGGGTCTGGGGCCAACGTCCTGACTTTC
>TRBV4-1|NA|TRBJ2-1|few
CASSQGRTNNEQFF
TGCGCCAGCAGCCAAGGGAGAACTAACAATGAGCAGTTCTTC
>TRBV7-6|TRBD1|TRBJ2-6|few
CASSFPGTGDYSGANVLTF
TGTGCCAGCAGCTTCCCCGGGACAGGCGATTACTCTGGGGCCAACGTCCTGACTTTC
>TRBV6-4|TRBD2|TRBJ2-1|NA
CASSGGLAGYNEQFF
TGTGCCAGCAGTGGAGGACTAGCGGGCTACAATGAGCAGTTCTTC